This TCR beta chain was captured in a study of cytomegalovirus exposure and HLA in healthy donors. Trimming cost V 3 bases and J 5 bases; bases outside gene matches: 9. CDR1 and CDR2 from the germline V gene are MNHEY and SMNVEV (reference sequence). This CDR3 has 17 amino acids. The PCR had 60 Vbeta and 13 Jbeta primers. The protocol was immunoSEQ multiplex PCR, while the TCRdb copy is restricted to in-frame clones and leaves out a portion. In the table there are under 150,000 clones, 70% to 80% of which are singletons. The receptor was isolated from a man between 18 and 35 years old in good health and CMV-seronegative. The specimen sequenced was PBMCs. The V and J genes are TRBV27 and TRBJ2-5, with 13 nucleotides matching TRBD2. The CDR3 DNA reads TGTGCCAGCAGTTTCCGGACTAGCGGGAGTGGTCGGGAGACCCAGTACTTC. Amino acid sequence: CASSFRTSGSGRETQYF.